Reported below is one TCR beta chain. In the original processing: Estimated nucleated cell counts came from reference gene primer amplification. Data came from immunoSEQ multiplex PCR; TCRdb stores just in-frame clones and leaves some out. Clone size and V and J calls were adopted from that table, with D and trimming inferred from the DNA. Seen here are around 220,000 clones, approximately 80% observed once, and the top ten hold 10%. Germline loops: CDR1 LNHDA, CDR2 SQIVND (reference sequence). The CDR3 length is 15 residues. V was trimmed by 7 bases and J by 0 bases, leaving 13 bases between them. These data come from a study of blood T cell repertoires in COVID-19.

The clonotype originates from a woman of 80 years or more with acute or convalescent COVID-19. Input material: peripheral blood. The rearrangement uses TRBV19 and TRBJ1-5; D remains unclear. CDR3 residues: CASKQGRDSNQPQHF. The CDR3 DNA sequence: TGTGCCAGTAAGCAAGGGAGAGATAGCAATCAGCCCCAGCATTTT. Using reference TRBV19 and TRBJ1-5 for the parts outside the CDR3, the full variable domain is DGGITQSPKYLFRKEGQNVTLSCEQNLNHDAMYWYRQDPGQGLRLIYYSQIVNDFQKGDIAEGYSVSREKKESFPLTVTSAQKNPTAFYLCASKQGRDSNQPQHFGDGTRLSIL.